The rows below give T cell receptor beta chains drawn from one sample of a study of control samples from healthy donors and cancer patients. The repertoire was sequenced with immunoSEQ multiplex PCR; TCRdb's copy has only in-frame clones and lacks some. The table has about 130,000 clones, just under 95% seen once. Sample: PBMCs. The receptors originated from a man aged 55 to 70 with colorectal cancer. Each CDR3 is given with its conserved first and last residue. A D gene is named only where the DNA matches it firmly. Where a row states a size, it is once, few, many or the class of an expanded clone; other rows omit it.

clone size,D gene,J gene,V gene,CDR3 DNA,CDR3 protein
.,TRBD1,TRBJ2-5,TRBV7-9,TGTGCCAGCAGCTGGGACAGGCAGGGAGAGACCCAGTACTTC,CASSWDRQGETQYF
.,TRBD2,TRBJ2-5,TRBV7-8,TGTGCCAGCAGCCCCGGAGGGGCGGGAGCAGCCGAAGAGACCCAGTACTTC,CASSPGGAGAAEETQYF
.,.,TRBJ1-5,TRBV30,TGTGCCTGGAGTTTGACGGGACGGAGTCCGAATCAGCCCCAGCATTTT,CAWSLTGRSPNQPQHF
.,.,TRBJ2-7,TRBV11-2,TGTGCCAGCAGCTATACGATGGCTCACGAGCAGTACTTC,CASSYTMAHEQYF
.,.,TRBJ2-7,TRBV3-1/TRBV3-2,TGTGCCAGCAGCCAAGGCGACACCTCGTCGGGCGAGCAGTACTTC,CASSQGDTSSGEQYF
.,TRBD2,TRBJ2-7,TRBV13,TGTGCCAGCAGCTTCCTGGGACTAGCGGGGGAAGAAGACGAGCAGTACTTC,CASSFLGLAGEEDEQYF
.,.,TRBJ2-7,TRBV9,TGTGCCAGCAGCGTAGCTTGGGGGGCCGCCTACGAGCAGTACTTC,CASSVAWGAAYEQYF
.,.,TRBJ2-1,TRBV28,TGTGCCAGCATCCGTGGGGACAATGAGCAGTTCTTC,CASIRGDNEQFF
once,.,TRBJ2-7,TRBV5-1,TGCGCCAGCCGGGGATCGTCAGGGCTTTACGAGCAGTACTTC,CASRGSSGLYEQYF
.,.,TRBJ2-2,TRBV19,TGTGCCAGTAGTTTGGTTACCGGGGAGCTGTTTTTT,CASSLVTGELFF
.,.,TRBJ1-1,TRBV7-2,TGTGCCAGCAGCAAACAGGGTGTGAACACTGAAGCTTTCTTT,CASSKQGVNTEAFF
.,TRBD1,TRBJ2-1,TRBV2,TGTGCCAGCAGACAGGGGGCGGCTGAGCAGTTCTTC,CASRQGAAEQFF
.,TRBD2,TRBJ2-1,TRBV7-6,TGTGCCAGCAGCAATTCAAGAAGTAGCGGGGGGGGTGTGTATGAGCAGTTCTTC,CASSNSRSSGGGVYEQFF
.,.,TRBJ1-2,TRBV12-3/TRBV12-4,TGTGCCAGCAGTTTAGGGGGGCGCGGCTACACCTTC,CASSLGGRGYTF
.,.,TRBJ1-6,TRBV5-1,TGCGCCAGCAGCTTGGAGGAGGGAACGGGGCCCCTCCACTTT,CASSLEEGTGPLHF
few,TRBD1,TRBJ2-7,TRBV7-2,TGTGCCAGCAGCCAGGGACAGGGGGGCTCCTACGAGCAGTACTTC,CASSQGQGGSYEQYF
.,.,TRBJ1-2,TRBV11-2,TGTGCCAGCAGCGCGCTCCGGACTAACTATGGCTACACCTTC,CASSALRTNYGYTF
.,.,TRBJ2-3,TRBV4-1,TGCGCCAGCAGCCAAAACCCGCCGCCATACACAGATACGCAGTATTTT,CASSQNPPPYTDTQYF
few,TRBD1,TRBJ1-3,TRBV4-2,TGTGCCAGCAGCCAGGGCGACAGGGATGGAAACACCATATATTTT,CASSQGDRDGNTIYF
.,.,TRBJ2-3,TRBV6-6,TGTGCCAGCACCAACACAGATACGCAGTATTTT,CASTNTDTQYF
.,.,TRBJ1-1,TRBV5-1,TGCGCCACAACGACAGAACCGAACACTGAAGCTTTCTTT,CATTTEPNTEAFF
once,.,TRBJ1-5,TRBV28,TGTGCCAGCAGTAATAGCAATCAGCCCCAGCATTTT,CASSNSNQPQHF
once,.,TRBJ1-5,TRBV2,TGTGCCAGCAGGAGGGGACCTTCTACCGATCAGCCCCAGCATTTT,CASRRGPSTDQPQHF